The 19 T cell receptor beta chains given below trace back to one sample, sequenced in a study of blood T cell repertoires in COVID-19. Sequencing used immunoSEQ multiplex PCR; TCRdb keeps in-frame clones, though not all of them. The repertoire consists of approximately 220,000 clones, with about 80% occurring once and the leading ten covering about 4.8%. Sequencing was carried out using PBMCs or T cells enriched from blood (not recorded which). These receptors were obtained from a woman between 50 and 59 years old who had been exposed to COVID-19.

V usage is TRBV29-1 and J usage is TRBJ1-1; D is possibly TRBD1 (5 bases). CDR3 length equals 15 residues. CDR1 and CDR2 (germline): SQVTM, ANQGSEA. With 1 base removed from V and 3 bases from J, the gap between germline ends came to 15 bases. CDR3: CSVEVMVPGDTEAFF. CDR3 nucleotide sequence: TGCAGCGTTGAAGTCATGGTGCCGGGGGACACTGAAGCTTTCTTT.

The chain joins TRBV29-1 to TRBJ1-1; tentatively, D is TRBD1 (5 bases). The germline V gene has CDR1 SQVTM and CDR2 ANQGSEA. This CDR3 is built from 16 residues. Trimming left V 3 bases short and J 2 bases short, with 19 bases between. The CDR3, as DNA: TGCAGCGTTGATAGGGGTACAGTTATAGTCAACACTGAAGCTTTCTTT. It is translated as CSVDRGTVIVNTEAFF.

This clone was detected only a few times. As DNA, the CDR3 is TGCGCCAGCAGCTTGGTGGCCAACTATGGCTACACCTTC. Its translation: CASSLVANYGYTF. The V call is TRBV5-1, the J call TRBJ1-2; D unclear. CDR1 is SGHRS and CDR2 is YFSETQ in the germline V gene. The CDR3 contains 13 residues. The V end lost 0 bases, the J end lost 2 bases, and 5 bases lay between the germline ends.

The DNA for the CDR3 is TGTGCCAGCAGTCTCGGGTGGGACACTGAAGCTTTCTTT. Amino acids: CASSLGWDTEAFF. This sequence joins TRBV6-4 and TRBJ1-1; the D is unclear. Looked up from germline, CDR1 is MRHNA and CDR2 is SNTAGT. V shed 5 bases and J shed 3 bases, with 10 bases lying between them. This CDR3 has 13 amino acids.

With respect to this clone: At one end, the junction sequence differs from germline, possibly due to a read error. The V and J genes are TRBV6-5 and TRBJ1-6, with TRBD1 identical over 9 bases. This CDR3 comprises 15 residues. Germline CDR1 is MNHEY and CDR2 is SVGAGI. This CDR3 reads CASSNSRTGDSPLHF. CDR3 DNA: TGTGCCAGCAGTAACTCCCGGACAGGGGATTCACCCCTCCACTTT.

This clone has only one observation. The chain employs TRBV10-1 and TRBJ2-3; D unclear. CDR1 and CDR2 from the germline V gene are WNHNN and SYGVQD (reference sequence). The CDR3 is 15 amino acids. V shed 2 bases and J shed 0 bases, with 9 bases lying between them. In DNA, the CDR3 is TGCGCCAGCAGTGAGACAGCTTTTAGCACAGATACGCAGTATTTT. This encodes CASSETAFSTDTQYF.

CDR3 amino acids: CASSQYNRGELFF. CDR3 nucleotide sequence: TGCGCCAGCAGCCAGTATAACAGGGGGGAGCTGTTTTTT. This rearrangement joins TRBV4-3 to TRBJ2-2, with D perhaps TRBD1 (5 bases). Trimming took off 3 bases at V and 8 bases at J, with 10 bases between the two ends. Germline loops: CDR1 LGHNA, CDR2 YSLEER. The CDR3 extends over 13 amino acids.

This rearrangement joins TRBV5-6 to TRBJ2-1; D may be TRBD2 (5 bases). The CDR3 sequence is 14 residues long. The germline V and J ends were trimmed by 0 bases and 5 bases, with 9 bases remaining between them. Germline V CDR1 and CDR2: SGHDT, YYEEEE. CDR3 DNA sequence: TGTGCCAGCAGCTTGGTAGGGAGCCACAATGAGCAGTTCTTC. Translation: CASSLVGSHNEQFF.

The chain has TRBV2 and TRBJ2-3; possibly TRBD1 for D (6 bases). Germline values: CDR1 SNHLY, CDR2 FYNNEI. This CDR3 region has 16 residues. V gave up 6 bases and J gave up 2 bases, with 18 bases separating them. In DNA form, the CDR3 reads TGTGCCAGCAGCCGACAGGACCAGCGGCCCACAGATACGCAGTATTTT. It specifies CASSRQDQRPTDTQYF.

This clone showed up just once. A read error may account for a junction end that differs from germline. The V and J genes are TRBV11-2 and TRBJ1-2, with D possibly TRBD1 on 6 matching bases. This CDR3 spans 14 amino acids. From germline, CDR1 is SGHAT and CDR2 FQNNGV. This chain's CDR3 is CASTLTGSDYGYTF. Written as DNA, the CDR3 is TGTGCCAGCACCTTAACAGGGTCGGACTATGGCTACACCTTC. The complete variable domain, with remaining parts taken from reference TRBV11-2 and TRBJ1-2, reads EAGVAQSPRYKIIEKRQSVAFWCNPISGHATLYWYQQILGQGPKLLIQFQNNGVVDDSQLPKDRFSAERLKGVDSTLKIQPAKLEDSAVYLCASTLTGSDYGYTFGSGTRLTVV.

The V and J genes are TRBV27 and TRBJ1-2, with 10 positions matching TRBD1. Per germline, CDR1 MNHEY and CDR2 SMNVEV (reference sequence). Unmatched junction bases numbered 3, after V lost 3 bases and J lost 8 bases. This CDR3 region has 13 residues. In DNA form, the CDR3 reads TGTGCCAGCAGTTTCGGACAGGGGGAAGGCTACACCTTC. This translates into CASSFGQGEGYTF.

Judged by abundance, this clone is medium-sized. In DNA, the CDR3 is TGTGCCAGTCGACCCACGACAGGGCACAGCTCCTACAATGAGCAGTTCTTC. Translating it yields CASRPTTGHSSYNEQFF. The chain links TRBV28 to TRBJ2-1; the match to TRBD1 covers 7 bases. CDR3 size: 17 residues. Germline V lookup: CDR1 MDHEN, CDR2 SYDVKM. V was clipped by 9 bases and J by 0 bases; unmatched bases: 14.

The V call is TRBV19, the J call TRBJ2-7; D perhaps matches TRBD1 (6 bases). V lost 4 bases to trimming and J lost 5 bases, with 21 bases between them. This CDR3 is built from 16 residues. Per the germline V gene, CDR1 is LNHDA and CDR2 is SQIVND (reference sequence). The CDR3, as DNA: TGTGCCAGTAGTAATAACCCTGGGCAGGGGCCCCACGAGCAGTACTTC. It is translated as CASSNNPGQGPHEQYF.

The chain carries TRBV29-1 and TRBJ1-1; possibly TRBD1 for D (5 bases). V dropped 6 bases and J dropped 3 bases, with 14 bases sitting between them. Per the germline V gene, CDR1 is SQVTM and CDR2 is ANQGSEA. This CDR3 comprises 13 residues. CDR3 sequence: CSVISGLYTEAFF. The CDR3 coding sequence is TGCAGCGTGATCTCGGGACTCTACACTGAAGCTTTCTTT.

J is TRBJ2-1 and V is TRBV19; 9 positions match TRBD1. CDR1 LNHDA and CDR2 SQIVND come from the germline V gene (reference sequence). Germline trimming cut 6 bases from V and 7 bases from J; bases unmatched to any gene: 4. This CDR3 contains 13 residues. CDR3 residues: CASSGTGSNEQFF. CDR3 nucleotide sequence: TGTGCCAGTAGCGGGACAGGGAGTAATGAGCAGTTCTTC.

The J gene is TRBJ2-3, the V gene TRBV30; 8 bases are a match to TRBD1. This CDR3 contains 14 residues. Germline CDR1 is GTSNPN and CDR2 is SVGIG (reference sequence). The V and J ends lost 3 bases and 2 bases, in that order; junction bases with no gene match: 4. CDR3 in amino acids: CAWRGDRLTDTQYF. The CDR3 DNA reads TGTGCCTGGAGGGGGGACAGGCTCACAGATACGCAGTATTTT.

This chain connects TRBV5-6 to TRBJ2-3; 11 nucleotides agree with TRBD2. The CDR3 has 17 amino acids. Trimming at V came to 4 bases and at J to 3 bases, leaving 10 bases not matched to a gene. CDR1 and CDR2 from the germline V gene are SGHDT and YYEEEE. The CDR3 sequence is CASSRSGGARGTDTQYF. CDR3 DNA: TGTGCCAGCAGCCGTAGCGGGGGGGCCCGGGGAACAGATACGCAGTATTTT.

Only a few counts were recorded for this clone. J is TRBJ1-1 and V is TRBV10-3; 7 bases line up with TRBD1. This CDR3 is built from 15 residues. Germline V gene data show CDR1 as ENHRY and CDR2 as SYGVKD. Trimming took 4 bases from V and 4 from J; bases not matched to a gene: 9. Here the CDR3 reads CAISAVRQGGTEAFF. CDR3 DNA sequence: TGTGCCATCAGTGCTGTCAGACAGGGAGGCACTGAAGCTTTCTTT.

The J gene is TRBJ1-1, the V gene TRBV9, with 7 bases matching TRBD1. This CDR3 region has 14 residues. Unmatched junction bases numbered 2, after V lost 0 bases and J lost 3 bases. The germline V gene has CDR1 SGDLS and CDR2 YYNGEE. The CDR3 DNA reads TGTGCCAGCAGCGTAGTCAGGGGGGACACTGAAGCTTTCTTT. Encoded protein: CASSVVRGDTEAFF.